These 21 T cell receptor beta chains share one sample of origin, sequenced in a study of human T cells and chemical hapten exposure. In TCRdb, the RACE reads were re-called with MiXCR into one record per CDR3 protein. The data hold tens of thousands of distinct CDR3 sequences, with 8.5% observed a single time. The sample's time point: patch test 2, 6 weeks after DPC sensitization. Treatment denoted: therapeutic diphenylcyclopropenone sensitization with weekly scalp DPC. The input for sequencing was whole blood, taken in connection with sensitization to the hapten diphenylcyclopropenone (DPC). The receptors were gathered from a woman aged 50 to 60 with alopecia areata. Some clones in this sample may be carry-over from other donors' samples.

This clonotype was recorded at least ten times. This chain connects TRBV5-1 to TRBJ1-1; 8 bases line up with TRBD1. Looked up from germline, CDR1 is SGHRS and CDR2 is YFSETQ. V gave up 0 bases and J gave up 0 bases; unmatched junction bases: 4. This CDR3 is built from 16 residues. As DNA, the CDR3 is TGCGCCAGCAGCTTGGAGACAGGGGACATGAACACTGAAGCTTTCTTT. Translated, it gives CASSLETGDMNTEAFF.

This clonotype was seen a handful of times. This chain uses TRBV7-2 with TRBJ1-2, with a tentative D call TRBD1 (5 bases). This CDR3 comprises 16 residues. Germline CDR1 SGHTA, CDR2 FQGNSA. V was pared by 5 bases and J by 8 bases, with 24 bases between. Here the CDR3 DNA reads TGTGCCAGCAGCAGCGGGACTGCCTCTTATCGGGCCGGCTACACCTTC. This codes for CASSSGTASYRAGYTF. The full variable domain, completed using reference TRBV7-2 and TRBJ1-2, is GAGVSQSPSNKVTEKGKDVELRCDPISGHTALYWYRQSLGQGLEFLIYFQGNSAPDKSGLPSDRFSAERTGGSVSTLTIQRTQQEDSAVYLCASSSGTASYRAGYTFGSGTRLTVV.

The chain carries TRBV3-2 and TRBJ1-5; the listed D gene, TRBD1, was not tested against the DNA. TRBV3-2 is assigned pseudogene status. This CDR3 is 15 amino acids long. This chain's CDR3 is CASSQTTGQGQPQHF. CDR3 in DNA: TGTGCCAGCAGCCAGACGACAGGGCAGGGGCAGCCCCAGCATTTT.

This clonotype was seen a handful of times. The V and J genes are TRBV7-2 and TRBJ1-1; the D is unclear. Germline assignment: CDR1 SGHTA and CDR2 FQGNSA. The CDR3 contains 14 residues. Trimming pared 1 base from V and 7 bases from J, leaving 13 bases between. CDR3 amino acids: CASSLVIIGNEAFF. The DNA of the CDR3 is TGTGCCAGCAGCTTAGTTATTATTGGGAATGAAGCTTTCTTT.

This clonotype has a count of ten or more. This CDR3 reads CSVRRGPQETQYF. In DNA form, the CDR3 reads TGCAGCGTTCGACGGGGCCCGCAAGAGACCCAGTACTTC. The rearrangement links TRBV29-1 to TRBJ2-5; D possibly matches TRBD1 or TRBD2 (5 bases each). There are 13 residues in the CDR3. CDR1 and CDR2 (germline): SQVTM, ANQGSEA. The ends were cut back, 5 bases at V and 2 bases at J, with 12 bases in the middle.

This clonotype was detected once. The chain links TRBV28 to TRBJ2-7, with 10 positions matching TRBD2. The ends lost 5 bases at V and 7 bases at J; junction bases unmatched: 8. CDR1 and CDR2 (germline): MDHEN, SYDVKM. The CDR3 runs 14 residues. Written as DNA, the CDR3 is TGTGCCAGCAGTACTAGCGGGACTGGGGGGGAGCAGTACTTC. Encoded protein: CASSTSGTGGEQYF.

This clonotype occurred many times. The chain uses TRBV29-1 and TRBJ2-1, with D perhaps being TRBD1 or TRBD2 (7 bases each). The V end lost 5 bases, the J end lost 8 bases, and 19 bases lay between the germline ends. CDR3 size: 14 residues. Per the germline V gene, CDR1 is SQVTM and CDR2 is ANQGSEA. The DNA of the CDR3 is TGCAGCGTTTCCAGGGGGGGGCGCAGCGATGAGCAGTTCTTC. Translating it yields CSVSRGGRSDEQFF.

Ten or more counts support this clonotype. V and J are TRBV6-1 and TRBJ1-4; D is possibly TRBD1 (5 bases). The ends were cut back, 1 base at V and 0 bases at J, with 18 bases in the middle. This CDR3 has 19 amino acids. Germline lookup yields CDR1 MNHNS and CDR2 SASEGT. Here the CDR3 reads CASSEEGWAGVATNEKLFF. DNA for the CDR3: TGTGCCAGCAGTGAAGAGGGGTGGGCAGGCGTCGCAACTAATGAAAAACTGTTTTTT.

There are a few counts of this clonotype. The chain is built from TRBV6-5 and TRBJ2-2; D not certain. Deletions cut 6 bases from V and 4 bases from J, with 15 bases between. Germline V gene lookup returns CDR1 MNHEY and CDR2 SVGAGI. The CDR3 extends over 15 amino acids. CDR3 sequence: CASSLGRITTGELFF. DNA of the CDR3: TGTGCCAGCAGCCTAGGACGGATTACCACCGGGGAGCTGTTTTTT.

In this sample, this clonotype turned up many times. V is TRBV5-1 and J is TRBJ2-7, with 9 positions matching TRBD1. The V and J ends lost 7 bases and 1 base, in that order; junction bases with no gene match: 6. The germline gives CDR1 SGHRS, CDR2 YFSETQ. The CDR3 length is 14 residues. The CDR3 loop reads CASSRTGDSYEQYF. The CDR3 DNA reads as TGCGCCAGCTCGAGGACAGGGGATTCCTACGAGCAGTACTTC.

This clonotype was counted between two and nine times. V is TRBV20-1 and J is TRBJ2-7; the D gene is possibly TRBD1 (6 bases). Germline-derived CDR1 and CDR2 are DFQATT and SNEGSKA (reference sequence). The CDR3 has 15 residues. V was clipped by 6 bases and J by 0 bases, with 18 bases between them. The CDR3 DNA sequence: TGCAGTGCCAAAACTTCGGACAGAACCTCCTACGAGCAGTACTTC. Amino acid sequence: CSAKTSDRTSYEQYF.

This sequence joins TRBV5-6 and TRBJ2-3; D ambiguous. Between the trimmed V and J ends, which lost 0 bases and 1 base, there was a span of 6 bases. From germline, CDR1 is SGHDT and CDR2 YYEEEE. The CDR3 covers 14 residues. This CDR3 is CASSLVQGTDTQYF. The CDR3 DNA reads TGTGCCAGCAGCTTGGTTCAGGGCACAGATACGCAGTATTTT.

This clonotype was recorded many times. This sequence joins TRBV20-1 and TRBJ1-5; no firm D call. CDR1 and CDR2 from the germline V gene are DFQATT and SNEGSKA (reference sequence). The CDR3 sequence is 14 residues long. V lost 0 bases and J lost 5, with 11 bases in between. The CDR3 DNA sequence: TGCAGTGCTAGAGATTTACAGCGAGATCAGCCCCAGCATTTT. This gives the protein CSARDLQRDQPQHF.

This clonotype was detected only a few times. The chain joins TRBV6-5 to TRBJ2-3; D not resolved. The ends were cut back, 4 bases at V and 0 bases at J, with 11 bases in the middle. Per the germline V gene, CDR1 is MNHEY and CDR2 is SVGAGI. The CDR3 spans 15 residues. The DNA of the CDR3 is TGTGCCAGCAGTTCAGACACCTCTAGCACAGATACGCAGTATTTT. Translation gives CASSSDTSSTDTQYF.

This clonotype was observed at least ten times. This chain links TRBV7-2 with TRBJ1-6; D gene uncertain. Trimming removed 5 bases at V and 0 bases at J, with 11 bases between. This CDR3 has 16 residues. Germline assignment: CDR1 SGHTA and CDR2 FQGNSA. This chain's CDR3 is CASSPRVSSYNSPLHF. CDR3 sequence (DNA): TGTGCCAGCAGCCCCCGGGTCAGCTCCTATAATTCACCCCTCCACTTT.

The chain combines TRBV2 with TRBJ2-7, with 10 positions matching TRBD1. Germline loops: CDR1 SNHLY, CDR2 FYNNEI. This CDR3 is built from 14 residues. V trimming: 4 bases; J trimming: 1 base; junction bases outside the gene matches: 1. CDR3 residues: CASSGTGGSYEQYF. The CDR3 DNA is TGTGCCAGCAGTGGGACAGGGGGGTCCTACGAGCAGTACTTC.

This clonotype was counted ten times or more. The chain couples TRBV29-1 to TRBJ1-2, with D possibly being TRBD1 (6 bases). CDR1 is SQVTM and CDR2 is ANQGSEA in the germline V gene. Trimming removed 6 bases from V and 2 bases from J, with 13 bases in between. The CDR3 runs to 13 residues. CDR3 DNA sequence: TGCAGCGTCCCCTATGACAGGAACTATGGCTACACCTTC. Translation gives CSVPYDRNYGYTF. Full variable domain (remainder filled in from reference TRBV29-1 and TRBJ1-2): SAVISQKPSRDICQRGTSLTIQCQVDSQVTMMFWYRQQPGQSLTLIATANQGSEATYESGFVIDKFPISRPNLTFSTLTVSNMSPEDSSIYLCSVPYDRNYGYTFGSGTRLTVV.

This clonotype appeared many times. The J gene is TRBJ2-7, the V gene TRBV28, with D perhaps TRBD2 (6 bases). Germline loops: CDR1 MDHEN, CDR2 SYDVKM. Between the trimmed V and J ends, which lost 3 bases and 6 bases, there was a span of 6 bases. The CDR3 loop spans 11 amino acids. CDR3 sequence: CASSLGGEQYF. CDR3 nucleotide sequence: TGTGCCAGCAGTTTGGGGGGCGAGCAGTACTTC.

This clonotype appeared many times. The genes are TRBV28 and TRBJ1-5, with 9 bases that match TRBD1. The CDR3 contains 14 residues. V lost 6 bases to trimming and J lost 6 bases; unmatched junction nucleotides: 6. The V gene's germline CDR1 is MDHEN and CDR2 SYDVKM. CDR3 amino acids: CASRQGALIQPQHF. CDR3 nucleotides: TGTGCCAGCAGACAGGGGGCGCTTATTCAGCCCCAGCATTTT.

This clonotype was seen more than once but under ten times. The chain is built from TRBV4-1 and TRBJ1-6; 8 nucleotides match TRBD1. The CDR3 runs to 15 residues. The ends lost 4 bases at V and 8 bases at J; junction bases unmatched: 7. Germline V gives CDR1 MGHRA, CDR2 YSYEKL. The DNA for the CDR3 is TGCGCCAGCAGCCCACGACAGGGGAAACATTCACCCCTCCACTTT. This gives the protein CASSPRQGKHSPLHF.

The chain joins TRBV6-2 or TRBV6-3 to TRBJ2-6; D remains unclear. Germline V gives CDR1 MNHEY, CDR2 SVGEGT. V lost 2 bases to trimming and J lost 0 bases, with 2 bases between them. The CDR3 is 14 residues long. The CDR3 region has the DNA TGTGCCAGCAGTTACATCTCTGGGGCCAACGTCCTGACTTTC. It codes for CASSYISGANVLTF.